This entry describes one T cell receptor (beta chain). Its antigen remains unidentified. Base qualities are not provided; no much larger clone lies one nucleotide away. Libraries were built with multiplex PCR. TCRdb names Illumina HiSeq 4000 as the instrument used. TCR beta libraries were built with iRepertoire HTBI primers and Arm-PCR amplification of CDR3 regions. Before sequencing, the PCR products went through gel purification. The authors' pipeline ran thus. Gene usage analysis of CDR3 amino acid clonotypes used the roughly 60 TRBV and 11 to 15 TRBJ segments found across samples. COPE and FqMerger were used to merge filtered high-quality paired reads into contigs. Contigs were aligned with BLAST to IMGT TRBV, TRBD and TRBJ reference genes, and CDR3 was defined per IMGT. Any clonotype with a frequency above 0.1% was counted as a highly expanded clone. Repertoire diversity was measured by Shannon entropy, and V-J evenness by the Gini coefficient. A clonotype was considered public if more than one individual shared it. TCRdb reprocessing: public reads trimmed at Q25 with fastp, clones called with MiXCR, in-frame beta chains kept. Duplicate CDR3 protein sequences are folded into a single record with the most common DNA and genes. These V and J calls rely on TCRdb rather than the paper's analysis. The sample table holds around 360,000 distinct CDR3 sequences, of which about a sixth were seen once. Of the sample, around 20% is held by the ten largest clones.

This entry is derived from a study of regulatory T cells in long-lasting Graves disease (dated by TCRdb to the early 2020s). In the study overall: Newly diagnosed Graves' disease patients had taken antithyroid drugs for less than 3 months. Persistent Graves' disease patients were compared with newly diagnosed Graves' disease patients by peripheral blood TCR sequencing and RNA sequencing. The study took place in China and was registered as a clinical trial. TCR sequencing covered 13 persistent and approximately 20 newly diagnosed Graves' disease patients, some 35 samples in total. Broad study findings and their caveats: Patients with persistent disease shared more public clonotypes (under 3,000) than newly diagnosed patients did (more than 900). Only peripheral blood was studied, because thyroid tissue, the primary lesion, was inaccessible. Compared with newly diagnosed patients, patients with persistent Graves' disease had lower TCR Shannon entropy and fewer highly expanded clones, which suggests clonal expansion. The authors acknowledged the small sample size as a limitation that may reduce accuracy. Persistent disease showed preferential use of TRBV28, TRBJ1-2 and TRBJ2-5, whereas newly diagnosed disease favored TRBV20-1 and TRBJ2-1. Sequencing and analysis were limited to the TCR beta chain.

From its cysteine to its phenylalanine, the CDR3 spans 17 amino acids. Of all the DNA, just the CDR3 is kept, 51 bases in frame from base 1. According to the germline V gene, CDR1 reads SGDLS and CDR2 reads YYNGEE. From V the trimming removes 3 bases and from J it removes 6 bases, while the gene matches leave 8 bases of the junction unaccounted for. The intended sense of this specimen's time point label: newly diagnosed GD, antithyroid drugs for less than 3 months. For both TCR sequencing and RNA sequencing, RNA was extracted from PBMCs in TRIzol. The diagnosis of Graves' disease followed American Thyroid Association guidelines. Patients for the study were recruited at an endocrinology department in Xi'an, China. Each patient gave 9 to 10 milliliters of peripheral blood, collected in an EDTA anticoagulant tube. Ficoll Paque Plus density gradient separation was used to isolate PBMCs, and no further T cell sorting was performed. An Agilent 2100 Bioanalyzer and agarose gel were used to check RNA quality, and a NanoDrop 2000 was used to measure RNA concentration.

These sequences were also reported in another study, on T cells in Graves' hyperthyroidism and ophthalmopathy. As the second study states: Stable Graves' hyperthyroidism was defined as no progression to ophthalmopathy during 18 months of follow-up. Hyperthyroidism patients were aged 18 to 65 years and newly diagnosed, with disease duration of less than 2 months. Exclusion was applied to patients with uncontrolled infections, other autoimmune diseases, pregnancy or lactation. Diagnoses were based on clinical symptoms, serum thyroxine and TRAb, thyroid ultrasound and orbital computed tomography. The TCR CDR3 was subjected to a first round of RT-PCR using the HTBI primer set and the Qiagen OneStep RT-PCR kit. Most expanded thyroid clonotypes (frequency above 0.001) were also detected in blood, suggesting blood repertoires may reflect thyroid immune responses. Ophthalmopathy was separated from stable hyperthyroidism by a 13 V-J signature model, with over 85% sensitivity and 81% to 82% specificity obtained in cross-validation and 80%/75% obtained in testing. In validation, the model predicted progression to ophthalmopathy a median of around six months before onset, with approximately 70% sensitivity and 72.22% specificity. TCR V-J signatures able to tell the groups apart were searched for in a discovery cohort of 90 to 100 patients, of whom more than 40 had Graves' ophthalmopathy and roughly 58 had stable Graves' hyperthyroidism. Whether ophthalmopathy could be predicted prospectively was tested in an independent validation cohort made up of approximately 19 hyperthyroidism patients plus 17 patients who later progressed to ophthalmopathy. The roughly 90 discovery patients were divided at random into training and test sets in a 7:3 ratio. In more than 5 Graves' hyperthyroidism patients, the study also compared T-cell repertoires from thyroid tissue with T-cell repertoires from blood. After blood sampling, hyperthyroidism patients were treated with methimazole at a starting dose of 30 mg daily, and ophthalmopathy patients were treated with high-dose intravenous methylprednisolone. A second multiplex PCR round built the libraries, followed by size selection and purification. The libraries were sequenced on an Illumina HiSeq2000 using paired-end 100 bp reads. SOAPnuke was used to process the raw data, throwing out any read that contained adapters or uncalled bases, had a mean Phred below 15, or lacked an exact constant-primer or identifier match. High-quality paired reads were merged with COPE v1.2.5, and unique nucleotide sequences were defined as clonotypes. MiTCR v1.1 was used to align clonotypes to the IMGT TRBV, TRBD and TRBJ reference segments. Analysis was restricted to V-J combinations with a frequency above 0.0001, which covered 99% to 99.2% of repertoires. The TCS score was defined as F50 (clonal expansion) divided by E x V (chaos), with BLOSUM62-based TCRdist calculated between CDR3 peptides within each V-J. Welch's t-statistics and random forest reduced approximately 520 V-J features to 10 to 15, which were used in a naive Bayes classifier (R e1071). Sample size was not statistically predetermined, and blinding of investigators to group allocation was not performed. The paper describes TCR Vbeta CDR3 sequencing of 140 or so peripheral blood samples, made up of 40 to 45 ophthalmopathy patients, roughly 75 hyperthyroidism patients and 17 progressor patients.

The sequence links TRBV9 to TRBJ2-2; TRBD2 fits 13 bases in the junction. This sequence originates from a woman aged 18-29 years with Graves disease. Donor details come from another sample of the same person, matched by shared clones. Sequencing used peripheral blood mononuclear cells (PBMCs), obtained at new diagnosis, from a patient treated with antithyroid drugs. Here is the DNA: TGTGCCAGCAGCGAACCTGGACTAGCGGGAGTTGCCGGGGAGCTGTTTTTT. Translated, it gives CASSEPGLAGVAGELFF.